This T cell receptor beta chain was documented in a study of blood T cells in healthy people across ages. The second PCR ran about 6 to 11 cycles with a sample-barcoded 5' primer and J-beta primers. Per sample, CDR3-containing paired-end reads numbered at least 2.5 million. TCRdb re-analysed the 5' RACE reads in MiXCR, keeping a single row per CDR3 protein. The table shows more than 1.4 million distinct CDR3 sequences, with approximately 40% occurring only once. The sample holds a few counts of this clonotype. The antigen is undetermined. Study-wide results and limits: Unknown CMV status may confound age-related changes in expanded clones. Estimated diversity across one million T cells was deemed an underestimate.

This CDR3 has 18 residues. J gave up 1 base and V 2 bases, and 10 bases lay outside the gene matches. In germline, CDR1 is SGDLS, CDR2 YYNGEE. This chain joins TRBV9 and TRBJ2-3, with TRBD2 matching over 10 bases. The sequence came from a woman aged 18-29 years in good health. Material: blood. The DNA of the CDR3 is TGTGCCAGCAGCGTGAGAGACCTAGCGGGAGTAGGCACAGATACGCAGTATTTT. Protein sequence: CASSVRDLAGVGTDTQYF.